The next 9 T cell receptor beta chains were all read from a single sample in a study of blood T cell repertoires in COVID-19. Profiling relied on immunoSEQ multiplex PCR, and the TCRdb table lists in-frame clones only, not all of them. This table holds 150,000 or so clones, roughly 90% found once. Sequenced material: peripheral blood. The receptors here all came from a man in his fifties with acute or convalescent COVID-19.

Details on this clone: The junction shows a germline mismatch at one end, possibly a read error. The V and J genes are TRBV7-9 and TRBJ2-1; 9 bases fit TRBD2. The length of the CDR3 is 14 residues. Germline V gene lookup returns CDR1 SEHNR and CDR2 FQNEAQ (reference sequence). CDR3 DNA sequence: TGTGCCAGCAGCTTACTAGCGGGGTACAGTGAGCAGTTCTTC. Its translation is CASSLLAGYSEQFF.

This chain connects TRBV5-1 to TRBJ2-1; TRBD2 agrees at 10 bases. The CDR3 runs 15 residues. The germline V gene encodes CDR1 SGHRS and CDR2 YFSETQ. The J segment lost 7 bases and the V segment lost 4 bases, leaving 8 bases of the junction unmatched. The CDR3 nucleotides are TGCGCCAGCAGCGGTCTAGCGGGAGCGGGGAATGAGCAGTTCTTC. Amino acids: CASSGLAGAGNEQFF. The full variable domain, in which reference TRBV5-1 and TRBJ2-1 provide the parts outside the CDR3, is KAGVTQTPRYLIKTRGQQVTLSCSPISGHRSVSWYQQTPGQGLQFLFEYFSETQRNKGNFPGRFSGRQFSNSRSEMNVSTLELGDSALYLCASSGLAGAGNEQFFGPGTRLTVL.

The chain recombines TRBV7-9 with TRBJ2-1; possibly TRBD2 for D (5 bases). The CDR3 extends over 13 amino acids. The germline CDR1 and CDR2 sequences are SEHNR and FQNEAQ (reference sequence). V was clipped by 7 bases and J by 7 bases, with 14 bases between them. As DNA, the CDR3 is TGTGCCAGCACCTTCGGGGTTACAAATGAGCAGTTCTTC. Amino acid sequence: CASTFGVTNEQFF. The full variable domain, completed using reference TRBV7-9 and TRBJ2-1, is DTGVSQNPRHKITKRGQNVTFRCDPISEHNRLYWYRQTLGQGPEFLTYFQNEAQLEKSRLLSDRFSAERPKGSFSTLEIQRTEQGDSAMYLCASTFGVTNEQFFGPGTRLTVL.

This chain links TRBV5-4 with TRBJ2-5, with 7 bases fitting TRBD1. The V segment lost 4 bases and the J segment 7 bases; nucleotides outside the gene matches: 7. CDR1 and CDR2 (germline): SGHNT, YYREEE (reference sequence). CDR3 length equals 13 residues. The CDR3 sequence is CASSRDSDGTQYF. Here the CDR3 DNA reads TGTGCCAGCAGCCGGGACAGCGATGGGACCCAGTACTTC.

This clone has just one count. V is TRBV11-3 and J is TRBJ2-1; 12 bases map to TRBD2. The V gene end was trimmed by 5 bases and the J gene end by 0 bases; junction bases not matched to a gene: 14. CDR3 size: 20 residues. CDR1 and CDR2 (germline): SGHNT, YENEEA. The chain's CDR3 is CASSPLFGLAGLNSYNEQFF. The CDR3, as DNA: TGTGCCAGCAGCCCTCTCTTCGGACTAGCGGGATTAAACTCCTACAATGAGCAGTTCTTC.

V and J are TRBV7-8 and TRBJ2-2; TRBD1 agrees at 7 bases. From germline, CDR1 is SGHVS and CDR2 FQNEAQ. CDR3 length: 17 amino acids. The trim removed 7 bases at V and 0 bases at J, leaving 11 bases unmatched. The CDR3 sequence is CASTPGQRFANTGELFF. CDR3 sequence (DNA): TGTGCCAGCACTCCGGGACAGAGGTTCGCGAACACCGGGGAGCTGTTTTTT.

V gene TRBV27 combines with J gene TRBJ1-6, with a tentative D call TRBD1 (5 bases). Trimming cost V 2 bases and J 9 bases, with 11 bases left between them. The CDR3 consists of 14 residues. Germline V gives CDR1 MNHEY, CDR2 SMNVEV (reference sequence). This chain's CDR3 is CASSLAGLGSPLHF. CDR3 DNA sequence: TGTGCCAGCAGTTTAGCAGGGTTGGGTTCACCCCTCCACTTT.

The rearrangement links TRBV6-5 to TRBJ2-5; tentatively, D is TRBD1 (5 bases). Trimming stripped 8 bases from V and 3 bases from J, with 13 bases between. This CDR3 is built from 13 residues. CDR1 and CDR2 (germline): MNHEY, SVGAGI. The CDR3 sequence is CASWGRAKETQYF. The CDR3 region has the DNA TGTGCCAGCTGGGGCAGGGCTAAAGAGACCCAGTACTTC.

Of note for this clone: In the same sample, other DNA sequences code for this CDR3. The chain links TRBV5-1 to TRBJ2-7, with 8 nucleotides matching TRBD1. CDR1 and CDR2 (germline): SGHRS, YFSETQ. The CDR3 runs 13 residues. Losses at the gene ends were 3 bases for V and 4 bases for J; bases not matched to a gene: 3. The CDR3 DNA is TGCGCCAGCAGCTCCGGACAGGGTTACGAGCAGTACTTC. Amino acid sequence: CASSSGQGYEQYF.